Listed here is a single TCR beta chain. The data were taken from a study of T cell repertoires in cytomegalovirus infection. MiXCR was run by TCRdb on the reads, yielding one entry per CDR3 protein. The sample contains a few hundred thousand distinct CDR3 sequences, 15% to 20% of which appear only once. The V end lost 4 bases, the J end lost 2 bases, and 12 bases lay between the germline ends. Germline V lookup: CDR1 SQVTM, CDR2 ANQGSEA. The CDR3 consists of 13 residues. The TCR originated in a human donor in good health (CMV status not recorded). Some clones in this sample may be carry-over from other donors' samples. The chain links TRBV29-1 to TRBJ2-7; D ambiguous. The specimen sequenced was PBMCs. CDR3 in amino acids: CSVVAGPPYEQYF. The CDR3, as DNA: TGCAGCGTTGTGGCAGGACCACCCTACGAGCAGTACTTC.